The rows below give T cell receptor beta chains drawn from one sample of a study of blood T cell repertoires in COVID-19. The method was immunoSEQ multiplex PCR; TCRdb's version includes in-frame clones alone and lacks a portion of them. The table includes about 420,000 clones, about 90% detected once. Material: peripheral blood. The receptor set was obtained from a young man with COVID-19, enrolled during active disease. Each CDR3 is given with its conserved first and last residue. The order of the fields is CDR3 length, J gene, clone size, V gene, D gene, CDR3 protein, CDR3 DNA. The D gene is left open where the match is weak. Clone size appears in some rows only: once, few, many, or a class for an expanded clone.

16	TRBJ1-3	-	TRBV5-6	TRBD1	CASSFKGQGGRNTIYF	TGTGCCAGCAGCTTCAAGGGACAGGGTGGGAGAAACACCATATATTTT
16	TRBJ2-1	once	TRBV15	TRBD2	CATSRPRAGGPHEQFF	TGTGCCACCAGCAGACCGAGGGCGGGAGGGCCCCATGAGCAGTTCTTC
20	TRBJ2-1	few	TRBV27	TRBD2	CASSFRTGLVPSSSYNEQFF	TGTGCCAGCAGTTTCAGAACGGGACTAGTCCCTTCGAGCTCCTACAATGAGCAGTTCTTC
16	TRBJ2-1	once	TRBV3-1/TRBV3-2	TRBD2	CASSLITSGRRWEQFF	TGTGCCAGCAGTCTGATAACCAGCGGGAGGAGGTGGGAGCAGTTCTTC
16	TRBJ2-6	-	TRBV11-3	-	CASSLGQGLGANVLTF	TGTGCCAGCAGCTTAGGGCAGGGACTTGGGGCCAACGTCCTGACTTTC
18	TRBJ1-5	-	TRBV12-5	TRBD1	CASGAIFSGTADNQPQHF	TGTGCTAGTGGTGCTATCTTCTCCGGGACAGCTGACAATCAGCCCCAGCATTTT
11	TRBJ2-3	-	TRBV24-1	-	CATQGTDTQYF	TGTGCCACCCAGGGTACAGATACGCAGTATTTT
13	TRBJ2-4	once	TRBV5-4	-	CASSLKGKNIQYF	TGTGCCAGCAGCTTAAAGGGGAAAAACATTCAGTACTTC
15	TRBJ2-5	once	TRBV7-7	TRBD2	CASSSGGAYQETQYF	TGTGCCAGCAGCTCCGGGGGGGCGTACCAAGAGACCCAGTACTTC
17	TRBJ2-5	-	TRBV11-2	TRBD2	CASSLLREVTSEETQYF	TGTGCCAGCAGCTTGTTACGGGAGGTAACGAGTGAAGAGACCCAGTACTTC